This is a list of T cell receptor beta chains from one sample in a study of cytomegalovirus exposure and HLA in healthy donors. TCRdb keeps only in-frame clones here, not all; method: immunoSEQ multiplex PCR. This repertoire shows some 150,000 clones, 70% to 90% found once; its top ten account for about 1.5%. Material for sequencing was PBMCs. The receptors were gathered from a man aged 35 to 55 in good health and CMV-seronegative. Both conserved end residues are part of each CDR3. The D gene is left open where the match is weak. Rows give clone size only sometimes, using once, few, many, or a class for an expanded clone.

J gene	D gene	clone size	V gene	CDR3 protein	CDR3 DNA
TRBJ1-5	-	-	TRBV7-2	CASSFGHYSNQPQHF	TGTGCCAGCAGCTTCGGACACTATAGCAATCAGCCCCAGCATTTT
TRBJ2-2	-	-	TRBV7-2	CASSPVLNTGELFF	TGTGCCAGCAGCCCCGTGTTGAACACCGGGGAGCTGTTTTTT
TRBJ1-2	-	-	TRBV7-2	CASSFPLVEGYTF	TGTGCCAGCAGCTTTCCCCTCGTAGAAGGCTACACCTTC
TRBJ1-2	TRBD1	-	TRBV18	CASSQNKGQGGSNGYTF	TGTGCCAGCTCACAAAACAAGGGACAGGGAGGATCGAATGGCTACACCTTC
TRBJ2-5	-	-	TRBV6-6	CASSYWGQKTQYF	TGTGCCAGCAGTTACTGGGGGCAGAAGACCCAGTACTTC
TRBJ2-7	TRBD2	-	TRBV14	CASSQVLAGVYEQYF	TGTGCCAGCAGCCAAGTGCTAGCGGGAGTCTACGAGCAGTACTTC
TRBJ2-7	TRBD1	-	TRBV2	CASSPGQGTYEQYF	TGTGCCAGCAGCCCGGGACAGGGGACCTACGAGCAGTACTTC
TRBJ2-1	-	-	TRBV4-1	CASSPRGSQSSYNEQFF	TGCGCCAGCAGCCCGCGAGGATCTCAAAGCTCCTACAATGAGCAGTTCTTC
TRBJ2-3	TRBD1	-	TRBV6-6	CASSPRDRGLDTQYF	TGTGCCAGCAGTCCAAGGGACAGGGGATTGGATACGCAGTATTTT
TRBJ2-3	TRBD2	-	TRBV27	CASSPDRGGLDTQYF	TGTGCCAGCAGTCCTGACCGCGGGGGGTTGGATACGCAGTATTTT
TRBJ2-4	TRBD2	few	TRBV9	CASSSPWVGSGGGKNIQYF	TGTGCCAGCAGCTCCCCTTGGGTGGGGTCGGGGGGGGGCAAAAACATTCAGTACTTC
TRBJ1-5	-	few	TRBV7-3	CASSPGINQPQHF	TGTGCCAGCAGTCCCGGGATCAATCAGCCCCAGCATTTT
TRBJ1-3	-	-	TRBV5-6	CASSRAGQIVSGNTIYF	TGTGCCAGCAGCCGCGCTGGACAGATTGTTTCTGGAAACACCATATATTTT
TRBJ2-1	TRBD2	-	TRBV5-1	CASSLGSGGDYNEQFF	TGCGCCAGCAGCTTGGGAAGCGGGGGAGACTACAATGAGCAGTTCTTC
TRBJ2-7	-	-	TRBV30	CALGGSYEQYF	TGTGCCCTGGGGGGCTCCTACGAGCAGTACTTC
TRBJ2-1	TRBD2	-	TRBV4-1	CASRRGQLAGYNEQFF	TGCGCCAGCAGGAGAGGTCAACTAGCGGGATACAATGAGCAGTTCTTC
TRBJ2-7	TRBD2	-	TRBV7-2	CASSARTSGSPEQYF	TGTGCCAGCAGCGCCAGGACTAGCGGGTCCCCTGAGCAGTACTTC
TRBJ2-1	TRBD2	-	TRBV6-5	CASTTGVAGVEQFF	TGTGCCAGCACCACGGGGGTAGCGGGGGTTGAGCAGTTCTTC
TRBJ2-5	TRBD1	-	TRBV5-1	CASSVRTGGEGETQYF	TGCGCCAGCAGCGTAAGGACAGGGGGAGAAGGAGAGACCCAGTACTTC
TRBJ2-2	-	-	TRBV29-1	CSVGTGLPGELFF	TGCAGCGTTGGCACAGGCCTTCCCGGGGAGCTGTTTTTT